The 18 T cell receptor beta chains below all came from one sample that was sequenced in a study of T cell responses to AZD1222 COVID-19 vaccine. Sequenced by immunoSEQ multiplex PCR; TCRdb stores in-frame clones only, minus some. The sample lists 150,000 or so clones, 90% to 95% occurring once. Sequences were derived from peripheral blood, sampled on day 0 of AZD1222 vaccination. Every receptor here comes from an adult in good health.

The chain recombines TRBV7-2 with TRBJ1-1, with D hard to call. Trimming cost V 5 bases and J 8 bases, with 21 bases left between them. Germline V gene data show CDR1 as SGHTA and CDR2 as FQGNSA. The CDR3 contains 15 residues. DNA of the CDR3: TGTGCCAGCAGCCGGGCGAGGGCTTTGGATTTGGAAGCTTTCTTT. As protein: CASSRARALDLEAFF.

The chain uses TRBV7-9 and TRBJ1-5; 7 bases line up with TRBD1. Trimming at V came to 3 bases and at J to 4 bases, leaving 6 bases not matched to a gene. Germline CDR1 SEHNR, CDR2 FQNEAQ (reference sequence). There are 15 residues in the CDR3. This CDR3 reads CASSFSGTANQPQHF. The CDR3 DNA reads as TGTGCCAGCAGCTTCTCCGGGACAGCTAATCAGCCCCAGCATTTT.

CDR3 residues: CASSQDSGVPDTEAFF. The CDR3 DNA reads TGCGCCAGCAGCCAAGATTCGGGGGTTCCTGACACTGAAGCTTTCTTT. The rearrangement links TRBV4-1 to TRBJ1-1; TRBD1 is a possible D gene (5 bases). The CDR3 contains 16 residues. The germline V and J ends were trimmed by 0 bases and 3 bases, with 14 bases remaining between them. Germline-derived CDR1 and CDR2 are MGHRA and YSYEKL.

This rearrangement joins TRBV2 to TRBJ1-6; no definite D call. There are 12 residues in the CDR3. Germline assignment: CDR1 SNHLY and CDR2 FYNNEI. V was cut by 4 bases and J by 11 bases, with 9 bases left in between. CDR3 DNA: TGTGCCAGCAGTGGAGGTGGGCCACCCCTCCACTTT. Translation gives CASSGGGPPLHF.

The rearrangement uses TRBV10-3 and TRBJ1-1; D is perhaps TRBD1 (5 bases). There are 16 residues in the CDR3. V lost 1 base and J lost 1, with 13 bases in between. The germline CDR1 and CDR2 sequences are ENHRY and SYGVKD. CDR3 nucleotides: TGTGCCATCAGTGAGTGGGGAGGGGAGCGGAACACTGAAGCTTTCTTT. This encodes CAISEWGGERNTEAFF.

This chain uses TRBV5-4 with TRBJ1-4; TRBD1 agrees at 7 bases. V gave up 0 bases and J gave up 8 bases; unmatched junction bases: 7. CDR3 size: 15 residues. Per the germline V gene, CDR1 is SGHNT and CDR2 is YYREEE (reference sequence). In DNA form, the CDR3 reads TGTGCCAGCAGCTTGGGAGCCAGGGGGGGAGAAAAACTGTTTTTT. Translation gives CASSLGARGGEKLFF.

The genes are TRBV5-1 and TRBJ1-2; a possible D gene is TRBD1 (5 bases). The CDR3 consists of 14 residues. Trimming removed 5 bases at V and 2 bases at J, with 13 bases between. Germline CDR1 SGHRS, CDR2 YFSETQ. CDR3 in amino acids: CASRPGEGNYGYTF. The CDR3 DNA is TGCGCCAGCAGGCCGGGGGAGGGGAACTATGGCTACACCTTC. The full variable domain, its missing parts supplied by reference TRBV5-1 and TRBJ1-2, is KAGVTQTPRYLIKTRGQQVTLSCSPISGHRSVSWYQQTPGQGLQFLFEYFSETQRNKGNFPGRFSGRQFSNSRSEMNVSTLELGDSALYLCASRPGEGNYGYTFGSGTRLTVV.

V and J are TRBV7-7 and TRBJ1-1; TRBD1 matches at 7 bases. CDR1 is SSHAT, CDR2 FNYEAQ, per germline (reference sequence). The CDR3 length is 13 residues. The junction had 4 bases not matched to a gene; V was cut back by 4 bases and J by 5 bases. This CDR3 is CASSSRQGTEAFF. CDR3 nucleotides: TGTGCCAGCAGCTCAAGACAGGGTACTGAAGCTTTCTTT.

The chain has TRBV7-9 and TRBJ1-1; TRBD1 matches 8 bases. CDR3 length: 14 amino acids. CDR1 and CDR2 (germline): SEHNR, FQNEAQ (reference sequence). The trim removed 4 bases at V and 5 bases at J, leaving 6 bases unmatched. As DNA, the CDR3 is TGTGCCAGCAGCTCAACAGGGGGATGGACTGAAGCTTTCTTT. Translating gives CASSSTGGWTEAFF.

The rearrangement joins TRBV24-1 to TRBJ1-1; D gene unclear. Trimming removed 7 bases from V and 2 bases from J, with 13 bases in between. The CDR3 spans 14 residues. The germline gives CDR1 KGHDR, CDR2 SFDVKD. DNA for the CDR3: TGTGCCACCAGACCCGGTCCTACAAACACTGAAGCTTTCTTT. It yields the protein CATRPGPTNTEAFF.

This chain connects TRBV19 to TRBJ1-4; tentatively, D is TRBD1 (5 bases). V was trimmed by 5 bases and J by 5 bases, leaving 15 bases between them. Looked up from germline, CDR1 is LNHDA and CDR2 is SQIVND (reference sequence). There are 15 residues in the CDR3. Here the CDR3 reads CASSWTTVLNEKLFF. CDR3 nucleotides: TGTGCCAGTAGTTGGACGACAGTCCTCAATGAAAAACTGTTTTTT.

This clone was seen only a few times. V usage is TRBV28 and J usage is TRBJ1-3; no firm D call. There are 13 residues in the CDR3. CDR1 is MDHEN and CDR2 is SYDVKM in the germline V gene. Trimming removed 9 bases from V and 8 bases from J, with 17 bases in between. CDR3 sequence: CASRGSDKYTIYF. CDR3 DNA sequence: TGTGCCAGTCGAGGGTCGGATAAGTACACCATATATTTT.

CDR3 protein: CASNAANSNQPQHF. For the CDR3, the DNA is TGTGCCAGCAACGCGGCCAATAGCAATCAGCCCCAGCATTTT. The rearrangement uses TRBV6-5 and TRBJ1-5, with D uncertain. V was clipped by 7 bases and J by 0 bases, with 10 bases between them. The CDR3 has 14 amino acids. Germline lookup yields CDR1 MNHEY and CDR2 SVGAGI.

The CDR3 loop reads CASSPLRESTNEKLFF. Here the CDR3 DNA reads TGTGCCAGCAGCCCCCTGAGGGAATCAACTAATGAAAAACTGTTTTTT. This rearrangement joins TRBV21-1 to TRBJ1-4. TRBV21-1 is annotated as a pseudogene. This CDR3 spans 16 amino acids.

The rearrangement uses TRBV12-3 or TRBV12-4 and TRBJ1-5; D is uncertain. Trimming took off 3 bases at V and 7 bases at J, with 7 bases between the two ends. The CDR3 has 12 residues. The chain's CDR3 is CASSFNAQPQHF. The CDR3 DNA follows: TGTGCCAGCAGTTTTAATGCCCAGCCCCAGCATTTT.

V is TRBV21-1 and J is TRBJ2-1. TRBV21-1 is designated a pseudogene. The CDR3 runs 16 residues. CDR3 in DNA: TGTGCCAGCAGCACTCCTGGGCCGGGCATGATAAATGAGCAGTTCTTC. Its translation: CASSTPGPGMINEQFF.

The chain carries TRBV7-3 and TRBJ2-1, with TRBD2 matching over 10 bases. V was pared by 4 bases and J by 16 bases, with 4 bases of the junction left unmatched. There are 11 residues in the CDR3. Germline V gene data show CDR1 as SGHTA and CDR2 as FQGTGA. The chain's CDR3 is CASSSGLATFF. In DNA, the CDR3 is TGTGCCAGCAGCTCGGGACTAGCGACCTTCTTC.

The rearrangement links TRBV2 to TRBJ1-1; TRBD1 is a possible D gene (5 bases). The V gene's germline CDR1 is SNHLY and CDR2 FYNNEI. The CDR3 has 13 amino acids. V gave up 6 bases and J gave up 4 bases, with 12 bases separating them. CDR3 DNA sequence: TGTGCCAGCAGGTCGTCCGGGGGCACTGAAGCTTTCTTT. This translates into CASRSSGGTEAFF.